These 11 T cell receptor beta chains came from one sample sequenced in a study of blood T cell repertoires in COVID-19. Sequencing used immunoSEQ multiplex PCR; TCRdb keeps in-frame clones, though not all of them. The sample contains about 150,000 clones, 76% of which appear only once. Sequencing was done on a sample of peripheral blood. Receptor source: a woman at least 80 years old with acute or convalescent COVID-19.

The chain is built from TRBV3-1 (or the pseudogene TRBV3-2) and TRBJ2-1, with 15 bases fitting TRBD2. This CDR3 comprises 15 residues. With 5 bases clipped from V and 8 bases from J, the junction kept 4 bases outside the gene matches. From germline, CDR1 is LGHDT and CDR2 YNNKEL (reference sequence). DNA of the CDR3: TGTGCCAGCAGCAAAGGACTAGCGGGAGGGCATGAGCAGTTCTTC. Translated, it gives CASSKGLAGGHEQFF.

The V call is TRBV24-1, the J call TRBJ2-1; 8 positions agree with TRBD1. The CDR3 length is 16 residues. Losses at the gene ends were 3 bases for V and 1 base for J; bases not matched to a gene: 4. In germline, CDR1 is KGHDR, CDR2 SFDVKD. This CDR3 reads CATSDTTGASYNEQFF. CDR3 bases: TGTGCCACCAGTGATACGACAGGGGCATCCTACAATGAGCAGTTCTTC.

The rearrangement uses TRBV10-3 and TRBJ2-1; 11 nucleotides match TRBD2. Germline lookup yields CDR1 ENHRY and CDR2 SYGVKD. The CDR3 runs to 15 residues. The V gene end was trimmed by 2 bases and the J gene end by 5 bases; junction bases not matched to a gene: 2. The CDR3 DNA is TGTGCCATCAGTGAGCGGGGACTAGCGGACAATGAGCAGTTCTTC. Translating it yields CAISERGLADNEQFF.

This chain joins TRBV11-1 and TRBJ2-1, with D possibly matching TRBD2 (7 bases). V was trimmed by 4 bases and J by 9 bases, leaving 10 bases between them. CDR1 and CDR2 from the germline V gene are SGHAT and FQDESV (reference sequence). This CDR3 is built from 12 residues. The CDR3 bases are TGTGCCAGCAGCTACGGGGGGCGTGAGCAGTTCTTC. It yields the protein CASSYGGREQFF.

This clone was recorded a few times. V and J are TRBV11-3 and TRBJ1-5, with D perhaps matching TRBD1 (6 bases). Germline loops: CDR1 SGHNT, CDR2 YENEEA. This CDR3 comprises 19 residues. Deletions cut 2 bases from V and 4 bases from J, with 24 bases between. The CDR3, as DNA: TGTGCCAGCAGCTTAAAAGGATATCTGGGGGGGCAATCTAATCAGCCCCAGCATTTT. It translates to CASSLKGYLGGQSNQPQHF. Combining the CDR3 with reference TRBV11-3 and TRBJ1-5 gives the whole variable domain EAGVVQSPRYKIIEKKQPVAFWCNPISGHNTLYWYLQNLGQGPELLIRYENEEAVDDSQLPKDRFSAERLKGVDSTLKIQPAELGDSAVYLCASSLKGYLGGQSNQPQHFGDGTRLSIL.

The V and J genes are TRBV2 and TRBJ2-1; perhaps TRBD1 as D (5 bases). This CDR3 region has 15 residues. Germline V lookup: CDR1 SNHLY, CDR2 FYNNEI. The ends were cut back, 0 bases at V and 8 bases at J, with 14 bases in the middle. Written as DNA, the CDR3 is TGTGCCAGCAGTGAAGCGGGGCGGTTTACCGATGAGCAGTTCTTC. Its protein product is CASSEAGRFTDEQFF.

This clone was picked up a small number of times. The chain joins TRBV14 to TRBJ2-3; perhaps TRBD1 as D (5 bases). CDR1 and CDR2 (germline): SGHDN, FVKESK. Trimming removed 1 base from V and 4 bases from J, with 15 bases in between. The CDR3 length is 16 residues. In DNA form, the CDR3 reads TGTGCCAGCAGCCAAGGGCAGGGTTTGGGCCCAGATACGCAGTATTTT. It yields the protein CASSQGQGLGPDTQYF.

The V gene is TRBV7-9, the J gene TRBJ2-1; D unresolved. Germline CDR1 and CDR2: SEHNR and FQNEAQ (reference sequence). Trimming pared 0 bases from V and 7 bases from J, leaving 13 bases between. The CDR3 extends over 15 amino acids. CDR3 region: CASSLASTAKNEQFF. The DNA of the CDR3 is TGTGCCAGCAGCTTAGCGAGCACTGCCAAGAATGAGCAGTTCTTC.

The chain employs TRBV7-2 and TRBJ1-2; TRBD1 matches 12 bases. Losses at the gene ends were 3 bases for V and 6 bases for J; bases not matched to a gene: 2. The CDR3 totals 14 residues. Germline V gene data show CDR1 as SGHTA and CDR2 as FQGNSA. The CDR3 coding sequence is TGTGCCAGCAGCTTTGGGGACAGGGGGCATGGCTACACCTTC. Translating gives CASSFGDRGHGYTF. The full variable domain, with the rest looked up from reference TRBV7-2 and TRBJ1-2, is GAGVSQSPSNKVTEKGKDVELRCDPISGHTALYWYRQSLGQGLEFLIYFQGNSAPDKSGLPSDRFSAERTGGSVSTLTIQRTQQEDSAVYLCASSFGDRGHGYTFGSGTRLTVV.

CDR3 DNA sequence: TGTGCCAGCAGCCGGGACTTCTATGGCTACACCTTC. Protein: CASSRDFYGYTF. V and J are TRBV12-3 or TRBV12-4 and TRBJ1-2; D may be TRBD1 (5 bases). The CDR3 totals 12 residues. V lost 6 bases, J lost 4 bases, and 9 bases lay in between.

The V call is TRBV7-2, the J call TRBJ1-1; D is ambiguous. Germline V gene lookup returns CDR1 SGHTA and CDR2 FQGNSA. The CDR3 runs to 14 residues. The V gene lost 0 bases and the J gene lost 1 base, with 6 bases spanning the gap. CDR3: CASSLAGWNTEAFF. The CDR3 DNA follows: TGTGCCAGCAGCTTAGCGGGCTGGAACACTGAAGCTTTCTTT.